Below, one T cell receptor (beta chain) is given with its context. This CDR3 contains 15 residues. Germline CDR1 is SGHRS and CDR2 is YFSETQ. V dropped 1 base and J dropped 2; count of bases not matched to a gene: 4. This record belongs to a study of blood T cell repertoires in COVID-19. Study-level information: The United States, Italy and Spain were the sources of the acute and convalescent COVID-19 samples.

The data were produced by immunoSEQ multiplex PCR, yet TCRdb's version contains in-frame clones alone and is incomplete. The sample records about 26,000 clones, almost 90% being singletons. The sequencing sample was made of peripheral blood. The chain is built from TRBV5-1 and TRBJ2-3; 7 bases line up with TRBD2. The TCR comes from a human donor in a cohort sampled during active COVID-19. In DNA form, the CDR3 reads TGCGCCAGCAGCTTGCACCGGGGGGACACAGATACGCAGTATTTT. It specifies CASSLHRGDTDTQYF.